Described below is a single T cell receptor beta chain sequence and its context. Its antigen remains unidentified. The data originate from a study of T-cell memory formation after mild COVID-19. In the study overall: Clusters were largely donor specific. Study results and caveats: The study detected some responding clones in pre-infection memory, suggesting cross-reactive memory joined. Clones contracting over day 15 to 85 were CD4/CD8 balanced, with later expanders leaning CD4+.

V was clipped by 2 bases and J by 4 bases; unmatched bases: 6. This CDR3 comprises 14 residues. Germline V gives CDR1 SGHRS, CDR2 YFSETQ. 5'RACE primed at constant segments yielded TCR alpha and TCR beta cDNA libraries bearing sample barcodes and UMIs. MiXCR, run by TCRdb on the 5' RACE reads, gives a single entry per CDR3 protein. The sample lists a few hundred thousand distinct CDR3 sequences, about 15% occurring once. The V and J genes are TRBV5-1 and TRBJ2-7; the match to TRBD2 covers 7 bases. This clonotype was obtained from a man between 18 and 29 years old who had mild COVID-19 (a few samples of this study predate the infection). Cell type and time point are not known. Sequenced material: PBMCs or a T cell subset sorted from them (not recorded which). The DNA of the CDR3 is TGCGCCAGCAGCTTAGCAGCGGGACTTTACGAGCAGTACTTC. Protein product: CASSLAAGLYEQYF. Supplemented by reference TRBV5-1 and TRBJ2-7, the full variable domain reads KAGVTQTPRYLIKTRGQQVTLSCSPISGHRSVSWYQQTPGQGLQFLFEYFSETQRNKGNFPGRFSGRQFSNSRSEMNVSTLELGDSALYLCASSLAAGLYEQYFGPGTRLTVT.